The sequence of this TCR beta chain was determined in a study of blood T cell repertoires in COVID-19. Assay: immunoSEQ multiplex PCR; the TCRdb copy retains only in-frame clones and omits some. Here the sample spans about 170,000 clones, approximately 91% being singletons. Individuals aged roughly 18 to 95 years were recruited from about two dozen US areas. Donors in Cohort 3 counted as recovered after two negative PCRs, clearance, or symptom resolution. CDR1 is SNHLY, CDR2 FYNNEI, per germline. This CDR3 is built from 14 residues. Losses at the gene ends were 4 bases for V and 4 bases for J; bases not matched to a gene: 6.

Sequenced material: PBMCs or T cells enriched from blood (not recorded which). V is TRBV2 and J is TRBJ2-7; TRBD1 matches 8 bases. This sequence originates from a young woman who had recovered from COVID-19. The CDR3 here is CASSVQDRVYEQYF. CDR3 DNA: TGTGCCAGCAGTGTGCAGGACAGGGTTTACGAGCAGTACTTC.